The 13 T cell receptor beta chains presented below share a single source sample, sequenced in a study of human T cells and chemical hapten exposure. Time point of the sample: patch test 2, 6 weeks after DPC sensitization. Treatment indicated: therapeutic diphenylcyclopropenone sensitization with weekly scalp DPC. TCRdb fed the RACE reads into MiXCR, producing one record per CDR3 protein. Here the sample spans some 54,000 distinct CDR3 sequences, around 9.4% being singletons. Sequencing was performed on whole blood, taken in connection with sensitization to the hapten diphenylcyclopropenone (DPC). These TCRs come from a woman between 45 and 60 years old with alopecia areata. Some clones in this sample may be carry-over from other donors' samples.

The V gene is TRBV25-1, the J gene TRBJ2-7; TRBD2 might be the D (5 bases). The germline gives CDR1 MGHDK, CDR2 SYGVNS. The CDR3 sequence is 12 residues long. The ends were cut back, 6 bases at V and 0 bases at J, with 6 bases in the middle. The CDR3 nucleotides are TGTGCCAGCAGGGACTTCTCCTACGAGCAGTACTTC. Its protein is CASRDFSYEQYF.

This clonotype was counted a single time. Since a much larger clone is just one base distant, this may be a read error. The conserved phenylalanine or tryptophan is not found at the CDR3 terminus, so this likely reflects a read error. The DNA is left out, because the CDR3 cannot be placed on it with certainty; the CDR3 is given as TCRdb lists it. The chain recombines TRBV3-2 with TRBJ2-1. TRBV3-2 is annotated as a pseudogene. 11 amino acids form the CDR3, both terminal residues included. CDR3 region: CALGLTNEQFS.

This clonotype was counted only a few times. This rearrangement joins TRBV3-2 to TRBJ1-4; the table assigns TRBD1, which was not confirmed against the DNA. TRBV3-2 is flagged as a pseudogene. CDR3 size: 19 residues. The CDR3 DNA reads as TGTGCCAGCAGCCGTCTTACCGGGGACAAACGTGGCACTAATGAAAAACTGTTTTTT. Translated: CASSRLTGDKRGTNEKLFF.

This clonotype was recorded a few times. J is TRBJ2-5 and V is TRBV6-5; weak D call: TRBD2 (5 bases). The CDR3 has 14 residues. V was clipped by 0 bases and J by 5 bases, with 10 bases between them. Germline V lookup: CDR1 MNHEY, CDR2 SVGAGI. The DNA of the CDR3 is TGTGCCAGCAGTTACTCGACGAGGGTTGAGACCCAGTACTTC. Translation gives CASSYSTRVETQYF.

This clonotype was counted a few times. This rearrangement joins TRBV28 to TRBJ2-7; D gene unclear. CDR3 length equals 14 residues. V lost 3 bases and J lost 2, with 11 bases in between. Germline values: CDR1 MDHEN, CDR2 SYDVKM. The CDR3 region is CASSFGRYPYEQYF. The CDR3 bases are TGTGCCAGCAGTTTTGGCAGGTATCCCTACGAGCAGTACTTC.

The sample holds many counts of this clonotype. J is TRBJ1-5 and V is TRBV10-3; 7 bases match TRBD1. Per the germline V gene, CDR1 is ENHRY and CDR2 is SYGVKD. The CDR3 runs 13 residues. Losses at the gene ends were 10 bases for V and 3 bases for J; bases not matched to a gene: 6. CDR3 sequence: CATTGEPNQPQHF. Here the CDR3 DNA reads TGTGCCACCACAGGGGAGCCCAATCAGCCCCAGCATTTT.

The chain uses TRBV11-2 and TRBJ2-2; D may be TRBD1 (5 bases). Trimming left V 0 bases short and J 8 bases short, with 10 bases between. CDR1 and CDR2 from the germline V gene are SGHAT and FQNNGV. The CDR3 extends over 14 amino acids. CDR3 in DNA: TGTGCCAGCAGCTTAGATACAGGTCGGGGGGAGCTGTTTTTT. Translating it yields CASSLDTGRGELFF.

Many counts were recorded for this clonotype. V and J are TRBV28 and TRBJ2-7; D gene uncertain. The germline CDR1 and CDR2 sequences are MDHEN and SYDVKM. The CDR3 is 11 residues long. V dropped 4 bases and J dropped 5 bases, with 6 bases sitting between them. DNA for the CDR3: TGTGCCAGCAGTTCTGGGGACGAGCAGTACTTC. Its translation is CASSSGDEQYF.

This clonotype was counted a few times. The chain links TRBV6-1 to TRBJ2-2; TRBD2 matches at 10 bases. This CDR3 spans 15 amino acids. Germline V CDR1 and CDR2: MNHNS, SASEGT. With V trimmed by 7 bases and J by 7 bases, 9 bases remained unmatched. CDR3 amino acids: CASTRLAGVVGELFF. In DNA form, the CDR3 reads TGTGCCAGCACTCGGCTAGCGGGAGTTGTCGGGGAGCTGTTTTTT.

This clonotype was detected many times. The J gene is TRBJ2-5, the V gene TRBV5-5; 11 nucleotides match TRBD2. Trimming cost V 0 bases and J 4 bases; bases outside gene matches: 5. Looked up from germline, CDR1 is SGHKS and CDR2 is YYEKEE (reference sequence). The CDR3 has 16 residues. The CDR3 reads CASSLVLAGGLETQYF. The CDR3 DNA reads TGTGCCAGCAGCTTGGTGTTAGCGGGGGGGCTAGAGACCCAGTACTTC.

This clonotype was found many times. An end of the junction does not agree with germline; a read error may underlie this. The chain joins TRBV7-2 to TRBJ2-3; D not certain. The CDR3 runs to 13 residues. Germline V gene data show CDR1 as SGHTA and CDR2 as FQGNSA. The CDR3: CASSLVDGAGWAF. The DNA of the CDR3 is TGTGCCAGCAGCTTAGTTGACGGAGCTGGCTGGGCTTTT.

This clonotype was found a few times. J is TRBJ2-1 and V is TRBV24-1; D is tentatively TRBD1 or TRBD2 (5 bases each). V was shortened by 1 base and J by 2 bases, with 14 bases between the two germline ends. The germline CDR1 and CDR2 sequences are KGHDR and SFDVKD. CDR3 length equals 17 residues. In nucleotides, the CDR3 is TGTGCCACCAGTGATTTAGATGGGGGTGTGCCCTACAATGAGCAGTTCTTC. Translated: CATSDLDGGVPYNEQFF.

This clonotype was counted many times. The J gene is TRBJ1-6, the V gene TRBV11-2; a possible D gene is TRBD1 (6 bases). There are 13 residues in the CDR3. The V gene lost 0 bases and the J gene lost 15 bases, with 12 bases spanning the gap. Germline values: CDR1 SGHAT, CDR2 FQNNGV. CDR3 residues: CASSLDLGHHLHF. In DNA form, the CDR3 reads TGTGCCAGCAGCTTAGATCTGGGACATCACCTCCACTTT. Full variable domain (outside the CDR3, taken from reference TRBV11-2 and TRBJ1-6): EAGVAQSPRYKIIEKRQSVAFWCNPISGHATLYWYQQILGQGPKLLIQFQNNGVVDDSQLPKDRFSAERLKGVDSTLKIQPAKLEDSAVYLCASSLDLGHHLHFGNGTRLTVT.